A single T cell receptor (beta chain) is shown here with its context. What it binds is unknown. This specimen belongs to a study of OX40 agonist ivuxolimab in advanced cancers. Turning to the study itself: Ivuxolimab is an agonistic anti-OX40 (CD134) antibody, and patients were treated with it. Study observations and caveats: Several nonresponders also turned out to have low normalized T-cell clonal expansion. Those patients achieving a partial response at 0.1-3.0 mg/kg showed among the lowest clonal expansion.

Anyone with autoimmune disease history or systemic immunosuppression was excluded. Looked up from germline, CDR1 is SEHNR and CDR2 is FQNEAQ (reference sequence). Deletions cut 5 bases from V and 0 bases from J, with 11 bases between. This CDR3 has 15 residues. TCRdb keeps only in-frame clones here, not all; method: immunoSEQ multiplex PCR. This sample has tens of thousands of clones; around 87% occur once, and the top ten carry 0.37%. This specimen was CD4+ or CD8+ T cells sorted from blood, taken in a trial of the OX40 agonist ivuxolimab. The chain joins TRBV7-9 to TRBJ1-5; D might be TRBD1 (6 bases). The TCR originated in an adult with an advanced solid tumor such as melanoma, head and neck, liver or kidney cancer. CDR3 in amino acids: CASSVQGSSNQPQHF. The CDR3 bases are TGTGCCAGCAGCGTACAGGGAAGTAGCAATCAGCCCCAGCATTTT. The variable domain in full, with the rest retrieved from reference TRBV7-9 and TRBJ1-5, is DTGVSQNPRHKITKRGQNVTFRCDPISEHNRLYWYRQTLGQGPEFLTYFQNEAQLEKSRLLSDRFSAERPKGSFSTLEIQRTEQGDSAMYLCASSVQGSSNQPQHFGDGTRLSIL.